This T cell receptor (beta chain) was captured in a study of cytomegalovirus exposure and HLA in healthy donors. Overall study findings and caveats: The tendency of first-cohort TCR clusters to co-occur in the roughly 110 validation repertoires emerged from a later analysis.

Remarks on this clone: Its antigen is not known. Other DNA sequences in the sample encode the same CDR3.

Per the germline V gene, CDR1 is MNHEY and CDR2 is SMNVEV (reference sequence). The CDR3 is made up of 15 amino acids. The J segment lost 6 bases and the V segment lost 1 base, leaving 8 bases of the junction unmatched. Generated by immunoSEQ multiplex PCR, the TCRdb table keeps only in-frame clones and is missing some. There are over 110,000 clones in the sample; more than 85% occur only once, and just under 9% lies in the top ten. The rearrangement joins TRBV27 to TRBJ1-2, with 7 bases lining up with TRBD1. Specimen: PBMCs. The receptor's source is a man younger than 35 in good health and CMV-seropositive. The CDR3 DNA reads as TGTGCCAGCAGTTTATTTGACAGGGACTCCGATGGCTACACCTTC. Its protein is CASSLFDRDSDGYTF.